Each of the 5 T cell receptor beta chains below was sequenced from the same sample in a study of blood T cell repertoires in COVID-19. TCRdb keeps only in-frame clones here, not all; method: immunoSEQ multiplex PCR. Of roughly 140,000 clones listed, under 90% are singletons. The specimen was peripheral blood. These receptors came from a human donor in a cohort sampled during active COVID-19.

J is TRBJ1-4 and V is TRBV19; 10 bases are a match to TRBD1. Trimming removed 9 bases from V and 6 bases from J; junction bases left unmatched: 7. The CDR3 is 14 residues long. Germline values: CDR1 LNHDA, CDR2 SQIVND (reference sequence). As DNA, the CDR3 is TGTGCCAGCCGAGGACAGGGGGGAGATGAAAAACTGTTTTTT. Encoded protein: CASRGQGGDEKLFF.

This rearrangement joins TRBV4-1 to TRBJ2-7, with 7 bases that match TRBD2. Germline-derived CDR1 and CDR2 are MGHRA and YSYEKL. The CDR3 has 15 amino acids. V lost 3 bases and J lost 4; bases outside the gene matches: 9. This CDR3 is CASSHPTAGTYEQYF. The CDR3 nucleotides are TGCGCCAGCAGCCACCCCACAGCGGGAACGTACGAGCAGTACTTC.

This chain connects TRBV28 to TRBJ1-2; D uncertain. CDR1 and CDR2 from the germline V gene are MDHEN and SYDVKM. Trimming removed 6 bases from V and 7 bases from J, with 15 bases in between. The CDR3 runs to 13 residues. Here the CDR3 reads CASSPGGAPGYTF. In DNA, the CDR3 is TGTGCCAGCAGCCCTGGAGGCGCACCTGGCTACACCTTC.

This clone was picked up a small number of times. The chain joins TRBV7-2 to TRBJ2-7; 8 bases fit TRBD2. From germline, CDR1 is SGHTA and CDR2 FQGNSA. The CDR3 covers 13 residues. Germline trimming cut 4 bases from V and 5 bases from J; bases unmatched to any gene: 4. The CDR3 spells CASSWGLGDEQYF. CDR3 sequence (DNA): TGTGCCAGCAGCTGGGGACTAGGCGACGAGCAGTACTTC.

In this sample, this clone turned up a few times. The chain links TRBV18 to TRBJ2-7; 9 bases agree with TRBD1. The ends lost 3 bases at V and 0 bases at J; junction bases unmatched: 3. Germline loops: CDR1 KGHSH, CDR2 LQKENI. The CDR3 is 15 residues long. The CDR3 DNA is TGTGCCAGCTCACCTGGGACAGGGAGCTCCTACGAGCAGTACTTC. As protein: CASSPGTGSSYEQYF.